The clone carrying this T cell receptor (beta chain) was seen only a few times. Its antigen is currently unknown. The CDR3 has 15 amino acids. This entry is derived from a study of naive and memory T cell subsets. An equimolar mix of two oligonucleotides served as the beta constant-region primer for TRBC1 and TRBC2. Nested alpha and beta constant-region primers with the SP2 primer drove four PCR rounds on ligated cDNA. One entry per CDR3 protein, called by TCRdb with MiXCR from the UMI-ligation and nested PCR reads. The repertoire has about 99,000 distinct CDR3 sequences, about 14% of them found once; the top ten carry around 3%. Study outcomes and limitations: A few larger clonotypes appeared in naive repertoires, especially CD8, possibly memory cells re-expressing CD45RA.

The clonotype comes from a human donor in good health. This chain connects TRBV21-1 to TRBJ2-3; the DNA was not used to check the table's D call, TRBD2. TRBV21-1 represents a pseudogene. Sequenced sample: naive CD8+ T cells from blood. Here the CDR3 reads CASSKGDYPTDTQYF. In nucleotides, the CDR3 is TGTGCCAGCAGCAAAGGGGACTACCCCACAGATACGCAGTATTTT.